This T cell receptor beta chain came from a study of cytomegalovirus exposure and HLA in healthy donors. Study-wide context: There were 85 million or so unique TCRs (from HLA-typed donors) in an early data release.

This clone was detected only a few times. The antigen is unknown. Findings and limits, study-wide: TCR beta V- and J-gene trimming was later associated with a missense DCLRE1C variant.

The CDR3 has 14 amino acids. Trimming took off 4 bases at V and 0 bases at J, with 10 bases between the two ends. CDR1 GTSNPN and CDR2 SVGIG come from the germline V gene (reference sequence). PCR employed 60 Vbeta and 13 Jbeta primers. The method was immunoSEQ multiplex PCR; TCRdb's version includes in-frame clones alone and lacks a portion of them. The sample gives 130,000 or so clones, roughly 8.6% of which show up once; about 6% is in the top ten. The sequencing sample was made of PBMCs. The receptor was derived from a woman aged 40 to 55 in good health and CMV-seropositive. The gene calls are TRBV30 and TRBJ1-3; perhaps TRBD1 as D (6 bases). CDR3 bases: TGTGCCTGGATGGACAGTTTCTCTGGAAACACCATATATTTT. This encodes CAWMDSFSGNTIYF.